This T cell receptor beta chain was profiled in a study of beta chain features in type 1 diabetes. The length of the CDR3 is 16 residues. Trimming at V came to 3 bases and at J to 0 bases, leaving 5 bases not matched to a gene. The germline CDR1 and CDR2 sequences are SGHNT and YYREEE (reference sequence). Study findings and constraints: When Type 1 diabetes patients were examined, their TCRB CDR3s proved moderately but significantly shorter in all four CD4+ subsets. For type 1 diabetes patients, VDJ junctions showed fewer insertions and more deletions.

This clone has just a few counts. Its antigen remains unknown. Since all of the isolated RNA was reverse transcribed, expressed TCRB transcripts were what got sequenced. Sequenced by immunoSEQ multiplex PCR; TCRdb stores in-frame clones only, minus some. This table has more than 200,000 clones, around 16% appearing once. This chain links TRBV5-4 with TRBJ2-7; 11 bases are shared with TRBD2. This TCR came from a man between 25 and 39 years old with type 1 diabetes. Sample: naive CD4+ T cells from blood. In DNA, the CDR3 is TGTGCCAGCAGCTCCGGGGGGACTAGCGGCTCCTACGAGCAGTACTTC. This gives the protein CASSSGGTSGSYEQYF.